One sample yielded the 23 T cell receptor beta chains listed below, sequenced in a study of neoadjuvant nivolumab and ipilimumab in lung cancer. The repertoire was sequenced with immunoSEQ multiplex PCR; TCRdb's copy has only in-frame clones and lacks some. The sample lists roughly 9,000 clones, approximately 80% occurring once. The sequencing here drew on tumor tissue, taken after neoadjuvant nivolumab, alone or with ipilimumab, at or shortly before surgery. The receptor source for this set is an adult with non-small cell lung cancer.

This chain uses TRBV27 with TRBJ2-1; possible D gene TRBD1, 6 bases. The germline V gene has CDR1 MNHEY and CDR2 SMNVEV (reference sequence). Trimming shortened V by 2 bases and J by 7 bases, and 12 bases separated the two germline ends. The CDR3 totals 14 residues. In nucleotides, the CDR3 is TGTGCCAGCAGTTTACTGGGGGCGCAGAATGAGCAGTTCTTC. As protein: CASSLLGAQNEQFF.

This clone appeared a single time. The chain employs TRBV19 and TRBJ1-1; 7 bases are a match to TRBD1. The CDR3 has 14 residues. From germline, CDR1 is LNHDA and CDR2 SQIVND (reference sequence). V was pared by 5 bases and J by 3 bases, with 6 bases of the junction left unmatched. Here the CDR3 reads CASSSRQGHTEAFF. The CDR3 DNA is TGTGCCAGTAGTTCAAGACAGGGTCACACTGAAGCTTTCTTT.

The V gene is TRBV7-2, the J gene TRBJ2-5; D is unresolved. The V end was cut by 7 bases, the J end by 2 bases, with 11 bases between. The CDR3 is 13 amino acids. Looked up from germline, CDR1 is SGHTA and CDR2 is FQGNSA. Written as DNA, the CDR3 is TGTGCCAGCACCTGGGCCCTTCAAGAGACCCAGTACTTC. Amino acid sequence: CASTWALQETQYF.

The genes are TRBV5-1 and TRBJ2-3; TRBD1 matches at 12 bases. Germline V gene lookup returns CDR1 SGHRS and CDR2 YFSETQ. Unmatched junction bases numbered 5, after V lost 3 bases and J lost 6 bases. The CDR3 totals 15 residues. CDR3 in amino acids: CASSSGTGGVDTQYF. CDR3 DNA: TGCGCCAGCAGCTCCGGGACAGGGGGCGTCGATACGCAGTATTTT. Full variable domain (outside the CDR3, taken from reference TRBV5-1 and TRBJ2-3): KAGVTQTPRYLIKTRGQQVTLSCSPISGHRSVSWYQQTPGQGLQFLFEYFSETQRNKGNFPGRFSGRQFSNSRSEMNVSTLELGDSALYLCASSSGTGGVDTQYFGPGTRLTVL.

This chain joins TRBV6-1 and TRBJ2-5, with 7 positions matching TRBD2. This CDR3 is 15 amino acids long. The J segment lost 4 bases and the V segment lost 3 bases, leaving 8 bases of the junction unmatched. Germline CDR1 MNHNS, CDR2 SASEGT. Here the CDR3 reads CASSDLAGTVETQYF. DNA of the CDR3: TGTGCCAGCAGTGATTTAGCGGGTACAGTAGAGACCCAGTACTTC.

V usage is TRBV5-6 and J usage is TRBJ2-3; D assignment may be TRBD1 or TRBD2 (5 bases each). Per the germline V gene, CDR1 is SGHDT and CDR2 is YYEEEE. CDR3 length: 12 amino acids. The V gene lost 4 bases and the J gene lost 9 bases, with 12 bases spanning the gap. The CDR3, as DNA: TGTGCCAGCAGCGGGACCAGCCCGACGCAGTATTTT. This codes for CASSGTSPTQYF.

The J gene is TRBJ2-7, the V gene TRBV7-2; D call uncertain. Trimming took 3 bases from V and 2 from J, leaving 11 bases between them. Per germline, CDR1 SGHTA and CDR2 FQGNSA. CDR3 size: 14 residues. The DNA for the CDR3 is TGTGCCAGCAGCTTCAAGGGCGTAACCTACGAGCAGTACTTC. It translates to CASSFKGVTYEQYF.

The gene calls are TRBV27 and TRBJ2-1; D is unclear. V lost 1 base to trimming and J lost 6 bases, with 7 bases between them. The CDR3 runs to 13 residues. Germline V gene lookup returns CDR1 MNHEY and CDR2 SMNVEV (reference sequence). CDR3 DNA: TGTGCCAGCAGTTTATGGGCCGGCAATGAGCAGTTCTTC. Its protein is CASSLWAGNEQFF.

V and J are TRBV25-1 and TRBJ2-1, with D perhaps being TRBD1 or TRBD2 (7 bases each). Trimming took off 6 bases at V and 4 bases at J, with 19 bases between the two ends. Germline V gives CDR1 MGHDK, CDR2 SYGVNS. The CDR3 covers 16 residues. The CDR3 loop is CASSPRSGGGYNEQFF. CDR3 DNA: TGTGCCAGCAGCCCCAGATCAGGGGGGGGGTACAATGAGCAGTTCTTC. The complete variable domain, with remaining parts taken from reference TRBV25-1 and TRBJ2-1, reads EADIYQTPRYLVIGTGKKITLECSQTMGHDKMYWYQQDPGMELHLIHYSYGVNSTEKGDLSSESTVSRIRTEHFPLTLESARPSHTSQYLCASSPRSGGGYNEQFFGPGTRLTVL.

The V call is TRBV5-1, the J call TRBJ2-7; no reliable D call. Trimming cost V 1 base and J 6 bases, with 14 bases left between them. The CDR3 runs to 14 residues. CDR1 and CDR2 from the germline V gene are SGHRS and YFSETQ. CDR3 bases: TGCGCCAGCAGCTTGCCCTTGGCCGCTGGCGAGCAGTACTTC. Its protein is CASSLPLAAGEQYF.

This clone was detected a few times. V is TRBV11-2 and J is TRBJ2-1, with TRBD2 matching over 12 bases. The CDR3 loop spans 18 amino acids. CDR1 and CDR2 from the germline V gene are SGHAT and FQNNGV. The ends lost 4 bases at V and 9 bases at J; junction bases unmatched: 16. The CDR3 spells CASSSSPAQGLAGFEQFF. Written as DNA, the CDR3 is TGTGCCAGCAGCTCCTCACCCGCCCAAGGACTAGCGGGATTTGAGCAGTTCTTC.

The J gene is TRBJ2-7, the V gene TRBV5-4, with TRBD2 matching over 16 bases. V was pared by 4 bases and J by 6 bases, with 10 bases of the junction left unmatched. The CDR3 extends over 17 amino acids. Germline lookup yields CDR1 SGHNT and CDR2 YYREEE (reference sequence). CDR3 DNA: TGTGCCAGCAGCCGGGGGGGACTAGCGGGAGGGGCCCCCGAGCAGTACTTC. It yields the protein CASSRGGLAGGAPEQYF.

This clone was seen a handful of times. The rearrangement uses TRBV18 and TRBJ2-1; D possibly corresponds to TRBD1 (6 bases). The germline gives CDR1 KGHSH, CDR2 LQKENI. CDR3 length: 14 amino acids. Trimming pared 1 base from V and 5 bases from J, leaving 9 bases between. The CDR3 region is CASSPQGVDNEQFF. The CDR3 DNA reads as TGTGCCAGCTCACCACAGGGGGTAGACAATGAGCAGTTCTTC.

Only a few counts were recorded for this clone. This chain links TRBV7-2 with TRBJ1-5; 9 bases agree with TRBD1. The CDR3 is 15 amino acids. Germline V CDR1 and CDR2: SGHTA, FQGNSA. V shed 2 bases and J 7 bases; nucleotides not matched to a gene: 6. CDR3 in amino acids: CASSLTGDRDQPQHF. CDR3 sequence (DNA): TGTGCCAGCAGCTTAACAGGGGACAGGGACCAGCCCCAGCATTTT.

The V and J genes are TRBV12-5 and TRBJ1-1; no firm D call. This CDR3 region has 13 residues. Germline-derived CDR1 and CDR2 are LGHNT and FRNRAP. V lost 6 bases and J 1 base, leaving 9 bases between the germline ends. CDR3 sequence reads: CASGSSENTEAFF. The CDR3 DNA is TGTGCTAGTGGCTCCTCCGAGAACACTGAAGCTTTCTTT.

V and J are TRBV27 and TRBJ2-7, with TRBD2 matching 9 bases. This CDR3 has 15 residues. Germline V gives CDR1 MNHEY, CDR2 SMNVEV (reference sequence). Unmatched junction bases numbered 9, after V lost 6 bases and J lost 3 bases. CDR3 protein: CASSPIAGVSYEQYF. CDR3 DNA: TGTGCCAGCAGCCCCATAGCGGGAGTGAGCTACGAGCAGTACTTC.

CDR3 in DNA: TGTGCCTGGGGCAGTCCAACTCTCGCCGGCAACTATGGCTACACCTTC. Its translation is CAWGSPTLAGNYGYTF. J is TRBJ1-2 and V is TRBV30; D unresolved. The CDR3 has 16 residues. V was pared by 5 bases and J by 2 bases, with 21 bases between. Germline V gene sequence: CDR1 GTSNPN, CDR2 SVGIG (reference sequence). Filled out from reference TRBV30 and TRBJ1-2, the complete variable domain reads SQTIHQWPATLVQPVGSPLSLECTVEGTSNPNLYWYRQAAGRGLQLLFYSVGIGQISSEVPQNLSASRPQDRQFILSSKKLLLSDSGFYLCAWGSPTLAGNYGYTFGSGTRLTVV.

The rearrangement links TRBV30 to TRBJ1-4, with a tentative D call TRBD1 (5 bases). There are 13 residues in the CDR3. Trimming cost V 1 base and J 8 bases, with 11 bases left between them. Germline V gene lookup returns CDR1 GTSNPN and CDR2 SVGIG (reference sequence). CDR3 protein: CAWSAPDREKLFF. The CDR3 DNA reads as TGTGCCTGGAGTGCCCCCGACAGAGAAAAACTGTTTTTT.

CDR3 nucleotides: TGTGCCAGCAGTTCGACCGGGTCCGTCGGGACCCAGTACTTC. This gives the protein CASSSTGSVGTQYF. The chain combines TRBV27 with TRBJ2-5, with D hard to call. This CDR3 is built from 14 residues. CDR1 MNHEY and CDR2 SMNVEV come from the germline V gene (reference sequence). V was trimmed by 4 bases and J by 7 bases, leaving 16 bases between them.

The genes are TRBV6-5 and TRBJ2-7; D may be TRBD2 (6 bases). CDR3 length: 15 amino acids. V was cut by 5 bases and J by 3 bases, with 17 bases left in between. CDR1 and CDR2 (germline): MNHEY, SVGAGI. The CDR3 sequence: CASSPPGVLRYEQYF. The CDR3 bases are TGTGCCAGCAGTCCACCGGGAGTGTTGCGCTACGAGCAGTACTTC.

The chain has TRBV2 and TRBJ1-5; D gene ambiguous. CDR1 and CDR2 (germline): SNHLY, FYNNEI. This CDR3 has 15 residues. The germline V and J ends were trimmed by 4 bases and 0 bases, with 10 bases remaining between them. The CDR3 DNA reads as TGTGCCAGCAGTGTATCCCTTCCTAGCAATCAGCCCCAGCATTTT. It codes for CASSVSLPSNQPQHF.

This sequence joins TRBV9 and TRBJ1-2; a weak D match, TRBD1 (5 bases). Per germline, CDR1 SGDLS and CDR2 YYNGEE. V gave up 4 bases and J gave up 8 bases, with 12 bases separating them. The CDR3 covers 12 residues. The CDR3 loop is CASSPPRGGYTF. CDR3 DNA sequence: TGTGCCAGCAGCCCACCCCGGGGGGGCTACACCTTC.

The CDR3 nucleotides are TGTGCCAGCAGCCTTAGCGGACACGTCGAGCAGTACTTC. Translation gives CASSLSGHVEQYF. The chain couples TRBV11-1 to TRBJ2-7; D may be TRBD2 (6 bases). V shed 5 bases and J shed 6 bases, with 14 bases lying between them. Germline CDR1 reads SGHAT; CDR2 reads FQDESV (reference sequence). CDR3 length equals 13 residues.